These 32 T cell receptor beta chains originate from one sample sequenced in a study of CD4 T cells in relation to SARS-CoV-2 and coronaviruses. The unexposed donors gave CD4+ T cells in about 2010-2019, prior to COVID-19. Isolation of CD4+ T cells took place after less than twelve days in culture. These receptors' antigens are unknown. Sequencing was performed with immunoSEQ multiplex PCR; in TCRdb, only in-frame clones are kept and a portion is missing. The table includes 20,000 to 25,000 clones, 76% detected once. The specimen was CD4+ T cells from PBMCs, cultured in vitro. Receptors were obtained from a human donor in good health.

The J gene is TRBJ2-2, the V gene TRBV19; D is undetermined. V dropped 3 bases and J dropped 5 bases, with 13 bases sitting between them. The germline gives CDR1 LNHDA, CDR2 SQIVND (reference sequence). There are 15 residues in the CDR3. The CDR3 sequence: CASSMGLRKTGELFF. The CDR3 DNA reads TGTGCCAGTAGTATGGGTTTACGGAAGACCGGGGAGCTGTTTTTT.

This chain uses TRBV30 with TRBJ1-1, with a weak D call TRBD1 (5 bases). Germline V gives CDR1 GTSNPN, CDR2 SVGIG (reference sequence). The V gene lost 2 bases and the J gene lost 0 bases, with 19 bases spanning the gap. This CDR3 comprises 17 residues. This chain's CDR3 is CAWSLVFGAGLNTEAFF. CDR3 nucleotides: TGTGCCTGGAGTCTTGTCTTTGGTGCAGGGCTGAACACTGAAGCTTTCTTT.

This sequence joins TRBV5-1 and TRBJ1-3; perhaps TRBD1 as D (5 bases). CDR3 length: 13 residues. V shed 4 bases and J shed 2 bases, with 7 bases lying between them. Germline V gene lookup returns CDR1 SGHRS and CDR2 YFSETQ. For the CDR3, the DNA is TGCGCCAGCAGCATGGGGCCTGGAAACACCATATATTTT. Its protein product is CASSMGPGNTIYF.

This chain links TRBV4-2 with TRBJ2-1; D is possibly TRBD2 (5 bases). Trimming left V 4 bases short and J 8 bases short, with 18 bases between. The CDR3 extends over 15 amino acids. Germline assignment: CDR1 LGHNA and CDR2 YNFKEQ. The CDR3 DNA reads TGTGCCAGCAGCCCAGGCCGGGGATCTACCCATGAGCAGTTCTTC. This sequence encodes CASSPGRGSTHEQFF.

The chain combines TRBV19 with TRBJ2-3, with TRBD1 matching 11 bases. The germline V gene encodes CDR1 LNHDA and CDR2 SQIVND (reference sequence). Trimming cost V 10 bases and J 4 bases; bases outside gene matches: 7. This CDR3 contains 14 residues. The CDR3 loop reads CATKDRGLADTQYF. CDR3 DNA: TGTGCCACCAAGGACAGGGGGCTTGCAGATACGCAGTATTTT.

This chain joins TRBV25-1 and TRBJ2-7; 12 nucleotides match TRBD1. CDR1 and CDR2 (germline): MGHDK, SYGVNS. The CDR3 is 15 residues long. The J segment lost 6 bases and the V segment lost 3 bases, leaving 6 bases of the junction unmatched. The CDR3 protein is CASSETGTGGSEQYF. The DNA of the CDR3 is TGTGCCAGCAGTGAGACCGGGACAGGGGGCAGCGAGCAGTACTTC.

This chain joins TRBV14 and TRBJ2-2; D is undetermined. Germline assignment: CDR1 SGHDN and CDR2 FVKESK. The ends were cut back, 1 base at V and 6 bases at J, with 6 bases in the middle. This CDR3 is 13 amino acids long. CDR3 residues: CASSQVVAGELFF. The CDR3 nucleotides are TGTGCCAGCAGCCAAGTCGTAGCCGGGGAGCTGTTTTTT. Full variable domain (rest looked up from reference TRBV14 and TRBJ2-2): EAGVTQFPSHSVIEKGQTVTLRCDPISGHDNLYWYRRVMGKEIKFLLHFVKESKQDESGMPNNRFLAERTGGTYSTLKVQPAELEDSGVYFCASSQVVAGELFFGEGSRLTVL.

The J gene is TRBJ2-3, the V gene TRBV9; 8 positions agree with TRBD2. Trimming removed 3 bases from V and 5 bases from J; junction bases left unmatched: 8. The germline CDR1 and CDR2 sequences are SGDLS and YYNGEE. This CDR3 contains 15 residues. The CDR3 DNA reads TGTGCCAGCAGCGAGGGGGTCGGGACTAGAGATACGCAGTATTTT. This gives the protein CASSEGVGTRDTQYF.

The chain joins TRBV5-1 to TRBJ1-6, with D unresolved. V was clipped by 0 bases and J by 6 bases, with 13 bases between them. The CDR3 runs to 16 residues. Germline V gene lookup returns CDR1 SGHRS and CDR2 YFSETQ. The CDR3 region has the DNA TGCGCCAGCAGCTTGGGTAGAGCCGACCCTAATTCACCCCTCCACTTT. Translation: CASSLGRADPNSPLHF.

The rearrangement uses TRBV3-1 (or the pseudogene TRBV3-2) and TRBJ2-2, with TRBD1 matching 8 bases. V was clipped by 1 base and J by 5 bases; unmatched bases: 9. This CDR3 contains 17 residues. CDR1 and CDR2 from the germline V gene are LGHDT and YNNKEL (reference sequence). The CDR3 bases are TGTGCCAGCAGCCAAGCCCTACAGGGGGTTCTGACCGGGGAGCTGTTTTTT. Translating gives CASSQALQGVLTGELFF.

The gene calls are TRBV19 and TRBJ1-3; D remains ambiguous. This CDR3 has 11 amino acids. The ends were cut back, 3 bases at V and 8 bases at J, with 5 bases in the middle. The germline CDR1 and CDR2 sequences are LNHDA and SQIVND (reference sequence). The CDR3 sequence is CASSIGHTIYF. The DNA for the CDR3 is TGTGCCAGTAGTATCGGACACACCATATATTTT.

This clone has only one observation. The chain carries TRBV9 and TRBJ2-5; 7 bases line up with TRBD1. This CDR3 is built from 13 residues. J lost 3 bases, V lost 4 bases, and 3 bases had no gene match. Germline V lookup: CDR1 SGDLS, CDR2 YYNGEE. This CDR3 is CASSLGTEETQYF. DNA for the CDR3: TGTGCCAGCAGCCTGGGGACAGAAGAGACCCAGTACTTC. The full variable domain, rest sourced from reference TRBV9 and TRBJ2-5, is DSGVTQTPKHLITATGQRVTLRCSPRSGDLSVYWYQQSLDQGLQFLIQYYNGEERAKGNILERFSAQQFPDLHSELNLSSLELGDSALYFCASSLGTEETQYFGPGTRLLVL.

This clone was observed a single time. The rearrangement joins TRBV5-4 to TRBJ1-3, with 8 bases aligning to TRBD1. Losses at the gene ends were 4 bases for V and 10 bases for J; bases not matched to a gene: 7. The CDR3 contains 13 residues. From germline, CDR1 is SGHNT and CDR2 YYREEE (reference sequence). Written as DNA, the CDR3 is TGTGCCAGCAGCCCAGGACAGGGATCTACCATATATTTT. Residues: CASSPGQGSTIYF.

V usage is TRBV24-1 and J usage is TRBJ2-5, with 8 bases aligning to TRBD2. Trimming removed 4 bases from V and 14 bases from J; junction bases left unmatched: 5. The CDR3 totals 11 residues. Germline V lookup: CDR1 KGHDR, CDR2 SFDVKD. In DNA form, the CDR3 reads TGTGCCACCAGTGAACTAGCGGACCTTTACTTC. Protein: CATSELADLYF.

The J gene is TRBJ2-2, the V gene TRBV6-5; tentative D call: TRBD2 (5 bases). Trimming cost V 10 bases and J 10 bases, with 19 bases left between them. The V gene's germline CDR1 is MNHEY and CDR2 SVGAGI. CDR3 size: 13 residues. CDR3 coding DNA: TGTGCCACCGAACGGACTGGACTCGAGGAGCTGTTTTTT. As protein: CATERTGLEELFF.

About this clone: An end of the junction does not agree with germline; a read error may underlie this. The V gene is TRBV19, the J gene TRBJ2-1; 10 bases map to TRBD2. The CDR3 is 15 residues long. Per the germline V gene, CDR1 is LNHDA and CDR2 is SQIVND (reference sequence). CDR3 sequence (DNA): TGTGCCAGTAGACTAGCGGGAAGGGGATACAGTGAGCAGTTCTTC. Its translation: CASRLAGRGYSEQFF.

The rearrangement uses TRBV19 and TRBJ1-5; D gene uncertain. CDR3 length: 12 residues. Germline CDR1 and CDR2: LNHDA and SQIVND (reference sequence). The CDR3 sequence: CATFDYGALQHF. Here the CDR3 DNA reads TGTGCTACCTTTGACTATGGTGCACTCCAGCATTTT.

The chain is built from TRBV5-6 and TRBJ1-3; D perhaps matches TRBD1 (6 bases). The germline V gene encodes CDR1 SGHDT and CDR2 YYEEEE. Deletions cut 3 bases from V and 1 base from J, with 11 bases between. CDR3 length equals 15 residues. In DNA, the CDR3 is TGTGCCAGCAGCTCAAAACAGGGTTCTGGAAACACCATATATTTT. Protein: CASSSKQGSGNTIYF.

The V and J genes are TRBV3-1 (or the pseudogene TRBV3-2) and TRBJ2-5, with D uncertain. CDR1 and CDR2 (germline): LGHDT, YNNKEL (reference sequence). V gave up 0 bases and J gave up 5 bases, with 13 bases separating them. The CDR3 is 15 amino acids. CDR3 coding DNA: TGTGCCAGCAGCCAAGATATACACAGCTTGGAGACCCAGTACTTC. This encodes CASSQDIHSLETQYF.

The chain links TRBV19 to TRBJ2-6; D might be TRBD1 or TRBD2, each matching 5 bases. The CDR3 is 18 residues long. Looked up from germline, CDR1 is LNHDA and CDR2 is SQIVND (reference sequence). Trimming removed 4 bases at V and 4 bases at J, with 20 bases between. CDR3 amino acids: CASSTSQFQGYGANVLTF. The CDR3 nucleotides are TGTGCCAGTAGTACTAGCCAATTCCAGGGTTACGGGGCCAACGTCCTGACTTTC. Full variable domain (outside the CDR3, taken from reference TRBV19 and TRBJ2-6): DGGITQSPKYLFRKEGQNVTLSCEQNLNHDAMYWYRQDPGQGLRLIYYSQIVNDFQKGDIAEGYSVSREKKESFPLTVTSAQKNPTAFYLCASSTSQFQGYGANVLTFGAGSRLTVL.

This clone was detected a few times. The J gene is TRBJ1-5, the V gene TRBV11-2, with TRBD1 as a possible D gene (5 bases). CDR3 length: 13 amino acids. The V gene lost 2 bases and the J gene lost 6 bases, with 8 bases spanning the gap. Per germline, CDR1 SGHAT and CDR2 FQNNGV. Written as DNA, the CDR3 is TGTGCCAGCAGCTTACAGGGAGGTCAGCCCCAGCATTTT. This gives the protein CASSLQGGQPQHF.

In DNA form, the CDR3 reads TGTGCCAGTAGTATCCGGGACAACTACGAGCAGTACTTC. Protein product: CASSIRDNYEQYF. J is TRBJ2-7 and V is TRBV19; possible D gene TRBD1, 6 bases. With 3 bases removed from V and 3 bases from J, the gap between germline ends came to 9 bases. The CDR3 loop spans 13 amino acids. Germline V gene data show CDR1 as LNHDA and CDR2 as SQIVND (reference sequence).

The V call is TRBV3-1 (or the pseudogene TRBV3-2), the J call TRBJ2-1; 7 bases map to TRBD2. This CDR3 spans 17 amino acids. The V segment lost 4 bases and the J segment 0 bases; nucleotides outside the gene matches: 9. Per the germline V gene, CDR1 is LGHDT and CDR2 is YNNKEL (reference sequence). The CDR3 region has the DNA TGTGCCAGCAGCCCCTCGGGCGGGGGTAACTCCTACAATGAGCAGTTCTTC. Its protein product is CASSPSGGGNSYNEQFF.

CDR3 sequence (DNA): TGTGCCACCAGTGGTAAGCAGGGGAGCACAGATACGCAGTATTTT. Its protein product is CATSGKQGSTDTQYF. V usage is TRBV24-1 and J usage is TRBJ2-3; perhaps TRBD1 as D (6 bases). CDR3 length equals 15 residues. V lost 5 bases and J lost 0, with 11 bases in between. Germline lookup yields CDR1 KGHDR and CDR2 SFDVKD.

The CDR3 region has the DNA TGTGCCAGTAGTACTTGGGGTAACTCCTACAATGAGCAGTTCTTC. Amino acids: CASSTWGNSYNEQFF. This chain links TRBV19 with TRBJ2-1; no definite D call. Looked up from germline, CDR1 is LNHDA and CDR2 is SQIVND (reference sequence). The CDR3 has 15 amino acids. Trimming shortened V by 4 bases and J by 0 bases, and 10 bases separated the two germline ends.

This sequence joins TRBV14 and TRBJ1-3; D is uncertain. Germline-derived CDR1 and CDR2 are SGHDN and FVKESK. With 4 bases removed from V and 2 bases from J, the gap between germline ends came to 9 bases. The CDR3 is 14 amino acids. Here the CDR3 DNA reads TGTGCCAGCAGCCCGCTAGGGCCTGGAAACACCATATATTTT. Amino acid sequence: CASSPLGPGNTIYF.

This chain links TRBV7-9 with TRBJ2-6; 11 nucleotides line up with TRBD2. Germline CDR1 is SEHNR and CDR2 is FQNEAQ (reference sequence). CDR3 length: 18 residues. V lost 2 bases and J lost 0; bases outside the gene matches: 3. The CDR3, as DNA: TGTGCCAGCAGCTTACTAGCGGGAGGAAACTCTGGGGCCAACGTCCTGACTTTC. Amino acids: CASSLLAGGNSGANVLTF.

The rearrangement joins TRBV2 to TRBJ1-1; D ambiguous. Looked up from germline, CDR1 is SNHLY and CDR2 is FYNNEI. This CDR3 contains 11 residues. The V end lost 2 bases, the J end lost 5 bases, and 3 bases lay between the germline ends. The CDR3 spells CASSEWTEAFF. CDR3 nucleotides: TGTGCCAGCAGTGAATGGACTGAAGCTTTCTTT.

The chain has TRBV7-3 and TRBJ1-2; tentative D call: TRBD1 (5 bases). The V end was cut by 5 bases, the J end by 6 bases, with 16 bases between. Germline V lookup: CDR1 SGHTA, CDR2 FQGTGA. The length of the CDR3 is 14 residues. CDR3 loop: CASSPGGGMDGYTF. The DNA for the CDR3 is TGTGCCAGCAGCCCTGGGGGGGGGATGGATGGCTACACCTTC.

This chain links TRBV7-3 with TRBJ1-1, with D unclear. Trimming removed 5 bases from V and 2 bases from J, with 9 bases in between. In germline, CDR1 is SGHTA, CDR2 FQGTGA. This CDR3 spans 13 amino acids. The DNA for the CDR3 is TGTGCCAGCAGCCCCGTTCGTAACACTGAAGCTTTCTTT. It specifies CASSPVRNTEAFF.

This rearrangement joins TRBV18 to TRBJ2-2, with D unclear. Germline-derived CDR1 and CDR2 are KGHSH and LQKENI. This CDR3 spans 16 amino acids. With 3 bases removed from V and 0 bases from J, the gap between germline ends came to 11 bases. The CDR3 DNA sequence: TGTGCCAGCTCACCTAGGACCGATACGAACACCGGGGAGCTGTTTTTT. Its translation is CASSPRTDTNTGELFF.

This chain uses TRBV5-1 with TRBJ2-4; D gene uncertain. Germline lookup yields CDR1 SGHRS and CDR2 YFSETQ. This CDR3 region has 13 residues. With 4 bases removed from V and 5 bases from J, the gap between germline ends came to 10 bases. Here the CDR3 reads CASSAEPENIQYF. The CDR3 nucleotides are TGCGCCAGCAGCGCCGAGCCTGAAAACATTCAGTACTTC.